This T cell receptor delta chain was identified during a study of γδ T cells in repeated Plasmodium falciparum infection. Study overall: Samples were taken at baseline, before some infections, and 21 days after each. Overall study results and limits: The Malian cohort came from a small rural village of predominantly one ethnic group.

This clone was detected a few times. Its antigen is as yet unknown. A far larger clone is only one base removed, so a read error is likely. Other DNA sequences of this sample code for an identical CDR3. Vgamma9/Vdelta2+ and Vdelta2-negative gammadelta T cells were flow-sorted from PBMC for bulk sequencing. TCRdb used CATT to re-call clones from the multiplex PCR reads. This table has 75,000 to 100,000 delta-chain clones, roughly 1.4% appearing once. CDR1 and CDR2 (germline): GEAIGNYY, EKD. The V end was cut by 7 bases, the J end by 7 bases, with 24 bases between. The CDR3 is made up of 15 amino acids. The clonotype comes from a pool of human donors (malaria-infected and uninfected, not separated). Sequencing was carried out using gamma-delta T cells from blood. V gene TRDV2 combines with J gene TRDJ1; no firm D call. The J gene, left out of TCRdb, was set here by checking the DNA against germline. The CDR3 spells CACDPLQRPHGKLIF. The CDR3 bases are TGTGCCTGCGACCCCTTACAACGTCCGCACGGTAAACTCATCTTT.